This T cell receptor (beta chain) derives from a study of siplizumab effects on memory and regulatory T cells (dated by TCRdb to between 2018 and 2021). With regard to the full study: The study examined how the anti-CD2 antibody siplizumab affects alloreactive T-cell subsets in allogeneic mixed lymphocyte reactions built from human PBMCs. What the authors observed across the whole study: Of the alloreactive CD4+ clones that could be mapped, the Treg-derived share averaged approximately 69% with siplizumab compared with around 25% in control reactions. No functional confirmation was obtained for the suppressive function of proliferating Tregs from siplizumab cultures. A naive or memory phenotype could not be assigned to roughly 80-96% of proliferating CD4+ or CD8+ clones. Sequences below about 10^-5 frequency were poorly captured, so only a minor fraction of alloreactive clones could be mapped to unstimulated subsets. Unstimulated naive T cells appeared more diverse than memory T cells, and naive cells seemed to contribute substantially to the alloresponse. The cumulative frequency of alloreactive sequences traceable to unstimulated CD4+ memory T cells was significantly reduced by siplizumab.

The table lists this clone with a few counts. No antigen is known for it. No much larger clone exists at a distance of one base, and base qualities are not known. V sheds 2 bases and J sheds 5 bases, leaving 13 bases between their ends. There are 15 amino acids in the CDR3, from cysteine to phenylalanine inclusive. Only CDR3 DNA remains: 45 bases, in frame from the first base. CDR1 MNHNY and CDR2 SVGAGI are derived from the germline V gene (reference sequence). Receptor libraries were prepared by the immunoSEQ multiplex PCR assay. Each sample had 85,000 to 100,000 TCR templates assayed by the deep sequencing platform. Genomic DNA extracted from sorted T cells was used for TCRbeta CDR3 sequencing. From the authors' description of their analysis: The R programming language was used for the clonal analysis of the TCRbeta CDR3 data. Comparing unstimulated samples against CFSE-low samples taken after the reaction was how alloreactive CD4+ and CD8+ clones were defined. By matching sequences to the repertoires of sorted unstimulated Treg and non-Treg cells, each alloreactive CD4+ clone was assigned a regulatory or non-regulatory origin. The source is immuneACCESS, and TCRdb retained only in-frame sequences with V and J called. Part of the clones is not carried over; for the studies checked, unresolved V genes explain less than half of this, and the remainder is unexplained. V and J calls and clone size come straight from that table; D and trimming were deduced from the DNA. Here the sample has 80,000 to 130,000 clones; 94% occur a single time. Around 0.6% of the sample rests with the top ten.

TCRbeta CDR3 sequencing was performed on sorted unstimulated T cells and on proliferating T cells recovered from mixed lymphocyte reactions. Fresh whole blood from nine to eleven HLA-typed healthy donors served as the source for isolating PBMCs. To map where alloreactive clones came from, unstimulated CD4+ regulatory T cells were FACS-sorted. Sequencing input: Tregs sorted from blood. This TCR derives from a human donor in good health. The chain couples TRBV6-6 to TRBJ1-5; the D gene lacks a confident call. Here is the DNA: TGTGCCAGCAGTTACACCAGCCAGGATTATCAGCCCCAGCATTTT. This yields the protein CASSYTSQDYQPQHF.